This entry concerns a single TCR beta chain. This clone was recorded once. It lacks a known antigen. No base quality information exists; no much larger clone differs at one position. This sample stems from a study of cytomegalovirus exposure and HLA in healthy donors (dated by TCRdb to the late 2010s). General notes on the study: An earlier analysis of roughly 570 of the donors reported about 300 Gb of sequence data and 117 million unique TCR beta sequences obtained from about 200 million T cells. An early release that covered about 600 HLA-typed donors contained around 300 gigabases of sequencing data and tens of millions of unique TCR sequences. Of the 300 to 400 genotyped donors, around 81% fell in the genetic ancestry cluster associated with self-reported Caucasian donors. The study aimed to test whether signatures of past pathogen exposure could be identified by cataloging public T cell receptors. Using immunosequencing, the study profiled T cell repertoires from approximately 700 subjects and related those repertoires to cytomegalovirus serostatus. Along with the approximately 650-subject first cohort, a separate validation cohort of over 90 different subjects was used. The study combined high-throughput TCR immunosequencing, statistical association of individual TCRs with disease status, and machine learning to predict cytomegalovirus infection status. To study patterns of TCR occurrence, a later analysis re-analyzed previously published TCR beta repertoires from several hundred donors and added high-resolution HLA genotyping. Rather than using new phenotypic data, the later analysis identified candidate immune exposures from TCR beta sequences and from how often those sequences occurred across donors. An earlier analysis of 500 to 750 of the donors applied high-throughput TCR beta sequencing to assess whether each TCR beta V gene segment acted as functional or pseudogenic. Alongside the repertoire data, information on donor age, sex, ethnicity and CMV serostatus was compiled. In a later genetic analysis, genome-wide SNP genotypes for about three fifths of the roughly 670 donors were used, and that subset was treated as a discovery cohort. All discovery cohort repertoires had been generated on a single sequencing platform. Both class I and class II loci were covered by HLA typing, at four-digit resolution. Typing coverage differed by locus: A, B, C, DRB1 and DQB1 were typed in roughly 629-630 donors, DQA1 in about 510, DPA1 in around 580, and DPB1 in 450 to 490. Four or five DR-DQ haplotypes were handled as single units for association and clustering because linkage in the cohort was strong. On average, around 240,000 unique TCR beta nucleotide sequences were sequenced per donor among 350 to 400 genotyped donors of the cohort, with roughly 20% of those sequences being non-productive. What the study reported, not specific to this receptor: Roughly uniform sequencing depth across donors was assumed in presence/absence analyses, although this assumption may not hold. Some IMGT-functional V segments, including TRBV6-2 and TRBV6-3, could not be told apart with the 87-base-pair reads, so those segments were excluded. A later analysis found that TCR association rates varied across HLA loci, with DRB1 alleles showing the most associated TCRs and HLA-C alleles the fewest. A later analysis associated 16,951 TCR beta sequences with specific HLA alleles at a false discovery rate of 0.05. V-gene and J-gene trimming of TCR beta chains was associated with a missense DCLRE1C variant in a later genetic analysis, and the association was replicated in an independent cohort. According to the authors, the approach could potentially be generalized to other disease states and immunological phenotypes. A later analysis found that HLA-associated TCR beta chains were more clonally expanded and had lower generation probabilities than equally common non-associated chains. The earlier analysis of 587 of the donors excluded fewer than 20 rarely observed V segments, including chromosome 9 orphons, because counts were too low. Most CMV-associated TCR beta chains appeared to be HLA-restricted in a later analysis, and the HLA associations seemed to be driven largely by CMV exposure. The only immune exposure information available for the cohort was CMV serostatus. Because HLA typing was unavailable for some donors at each locus, only the typed subset was used in association tests. In vitro tests confirmed that three of the cytomegalovirus-associated TCR beta chains recognize cytomegalovirus antigens. A further reported finding was that TCR beta sequences accurately predicted the HLA-A and HLA-B alleles for most subjects in the first cohort. An earlier analysis of some 590 of the donors showed that most TCR beta V segments appeared in productive rearrangements either about 87% or about 30% of the time, which broadly matched IMGT annotations. Several of the top co-occurrence clusters appeared to be linked to parvovirus B19, influenza, CMV and Epstein-Barr virus, according to a later analysis. Correlated functional status among segregating V segments might be attributable to linkage disequilibrium, but an unknown experimental factor could not be ruled out. In the study, approximately 160 TCR beta chains were listed as associated with cytomegalovirus. Across donors, most TCR sequences were observed very rarely, whereas some public TCRs were present in many individuals. Strong co-occurrence of HLA alleles, especially DR and DQ, made assigning TCR associations to individual alleles difficult. The classifier was reported to diagnose cytomegalovirus status with high specificity and sensitivity in both the original and validation cohorts. According to a later genetic analysis, donors in an Asian-associated ancestry cluster had fewer N-insertions in productive TCRs than the approximately 610-donor mean. The cohort was sequenced for TCR beta chains only, and without alpha or paired-chain data the features that could be detected were limited. The sequencing pipeline was judged likely to have produced a cluster of highly shared sequence variants as a technical artifact.

CDR1 LNHDA and CDR2 SQIVND are derived from the germline V gene (reference sequence). A distance of 16 bases separates the germline ends of V and J, which lose 7 bases and 0 bases respectively. The CDR3 has 16 amino acids, counting the end cysteine and phenylalanine. Here the CDR3 DNA is all that survives: 48 bases in frame from base 1. In total, about 650 healthy bone marrow donors made up the cohort. Cohort members were all nominally healthy when sampled, although unrecorded immune exposures were likely present. The donor was CMV seronegative and was included in the group of around 320 seronegative cohort members. Each donor provided a peripheral blood sample, and peripheral blood mononuclear cells were used for TCR beta sequencing. The Qiagen DNeasy Blood Extraction Kit was used to extract genomic DNA from the blood cell samples. Library generation was performed with the immunoSEQ multiplex PCR assay. For the multiplex PCR, a mixture combining 60 forward primers for TCR Vbeta segments and 13 reverse primers for TCR Jbeta segments was used. Amplification of the CDR3 region of rearranged TCR beta genes was performed with a multiplex PCR assay on genomic DNA. On the Illumina HiSeq System, the amplified TCR beta libraries were sequenced as 87-base-pair reads. In the source study's methods: In a later analysis, 70 million to 95 million unique TCR beta chains were counted across the approximately 670 repertoires, and approximately 11 million of these chains were shared by at least two donors. A nearest-neighbor algorithm error-corrected the raw reads and collapsed the reads into unique sequences, merging closely related sequences to remove PCR and sequencing errors. Alignment of CDR3 sequences to IMGT reference sequences was used to assign V, D and J gene segments. For a sequence to be retained, at least a six-nucleotide match to both a V gene segment and a J gene segment was required. A rearrangement was called productive if the CDR3 had no stop codons and remained in frame with V and J, and every other rearrangement was called non-productive. CDR3 was defined according to IMGT convention as the region running from the second conserved V-encoded cysteine to the conserved J-encoded phenylalanine. The earlier analysis of around 640 of the donors excluded sequences that lacked an unambiguous match to a single V gene segment. In an earlier analysis of around 590 of the donors, a V segment was called functional when productive rearrangements were above 56.7%, and segregating when the standard deviation between donors exceeded 5%. A statistical classification framework was built for diagnosing cytomegalovirus status from the catalog of TCR beta chain sequences. In a later analysis, V and J genes were assigned by comparing TCR nucleotide sequences against IMGT/GENE-DB human TR gene sequences. In a later analysis, CDR3 sequences and most-parsimonious VDJ recombination scenarios were assigned using the TCRdist pipeline. In a later analysis, each TCR beta chain was defined by its CDR3 amino acid sequence together with its V-gene family, and reads without a unique V-gene family were excluded. A later analysis removed several hundred highly shared, low-generation-probability nucleotide sequences to deal with suspected cross-contamination and a sequencing artifact. In a later analysis, a clonal expansion index was calculated for each public chain from normalized within-repertoire ranks of inferred template counts. A later analysis computed generation probabilities with a VDJ recombination model fitted to out-of-frame rearrangements, and checked the results against IGoR. In a later analysis, hypergeometric tests were used to score TCR-TCR, TCR-HLA and TCR-CMV co-occurrence, with a repertoire-size bias correction applied to TCR pairs. In a later analysis, false discovery rates were estimated by permuting HLA or CMV assignments 20 times. In a later analysis, co-occurring TCRs were grouped using DBSCAN, with TCRdist sequence similarity added in when clustering inside HLA-allele-positive subsets. Repertoires with fewer than 30,000 or more than 120,000 public chains, plus five repertoires with anomalous nucleotide sharing, were excluded from co-occurrence clustering. TCRdb re-hosts the immuneACCESS table, in-frame sequences only. Its copies lack some clones; in the studies checked, an unresolved V gene accounts for under half of them, and the cause for the rest is not known. V, J and clone size were drawn from that table, and D and trimming were deduced from the DNA. The sample profile shows more than 95,000 clones; around 65% of them were found once. The top ten constitute more than 3% of the sample.

The sample comprised PBMCs. Rearrangement joined TRBV19 to TRBJ1-3; the D gene is perhaps TRBD1, on 5 matching bases. This clonotype was sampled from a woman in her forties or fifties in good health and CMV-seronegative. The nucleotide sequence reads as follows: TGTGCCAGTATAGAGGTTGGGGCAGTCTCTGGAAACACCATATATTTT. It specifies CASIEVGAVSGNTIYF.